Each of the 24 T cell receptor beta chains below was sequenced from the same sample in a study of OX40 agonist ivuxolimab in advanced cancers. Some clones are missing from TCRdb's copy, which holds only in-frame ones; the method was immunoSEQ multiplex PCR. Here the sample spans tens of thousands of clones, 86% being singletons. Sequences were derived from CD4+ or CD8+ T cells sorted from blood, sampled in a trial of the OX40 agonist ivuxolimab. Receptors were obtained from an adult with an advanced solid tumor such as melanoma, head and neck, liver or kidney cancer.

The chain carries TRBV7-2 and TRBJ2-7; D possibly corresponds to TRBD2 (6 bases). The V gene's germline CDR1 is SGHTA and CDR2 FQGNSA. The V end lost 5 bases, the J end lost 0 bases, and 8 bases lay between the germline ends. The CDR3 contains 13 residues. The CDR3 sequence is CASSPGLSYEQYF. The CDR3 nucleotides read TGTGCCAGCAGCCCGGGACTCTCCTACGAGCAGTACTTC.

This chain connects TRBV2 to TRBJ1-1; maybe TRBD1 (5 bases). This CDR3 is 16 amino acids long. V lost 6 bases, J lost 0 bases, and 17 bases lay in between. Germline V gene sequence: CDR1 SNHLY, CDR2 FYNNEI. The CDR3 spells CASSPRRGMMNTEAFF. Written as DNA, the CDR3 is TGTGCCAGCAGCCCTAGGAGGGGAATGATGAACACTGAAGCTTTCTTT.

V gene TRBV28 combines with J gene TRBJ2-5; 11 bases map to TRBD2. Germline loops: CDR1 MDHEN, CDR2 SYDVKM. CDR3 size: 15 residues. The V and J ends lost 5 bases and 1 base, in that order; junction bases with no gene match: 3. The CDR3 DNA reads TGTGCCAGCAGTCTAGCGGGGGGTTCCCAAGAGACCCAGTACTTC. Translated: CASSLAGGSQETQYF.

The V call is TRBV12-5, the J call TRBJ2-1; possible D gene TRBD1, 5 bases. Germline CDR1 LGHNT, CDR2 FRNRAP. This CDR3 comprises 14 residues. The V end lost 3 bases, the J end lost 2 bases, and 8 bases lay between the germline ends. CDR3 region: CASGFQGAYNEQFF. The CDR3 DNA is TGTGCTAGTGGTTTCCAGGGCGCCTACAATGAGCAGTTCTTC. Combining the CDR3 with reference TRBV12-5 and TRBJ2-1 gives the whole variable domain DARVTQTPRHKVTEMGQEVTMRCQPILGHNTVFWYRQTMMQGLELLAYFRNRAPLDDSGMPKDRFSAEMPDATLATLKIQPSEPRDSAVYFCASGFQGAYNEQFFGPGTRLTVL.

The V and J genes are TRBV7-6 and TRBJ2-1; D is possibly TRBD1 (5 bases). This CDR3 has 13 amino acids. In germline, CDR1 is SGHVS, CDR2 FNYEAQ. Trimming stripped 2 bases from V and 7 bases from J, with 9 bases between. For the CDR3, the DNA is TGTGCCAGCAGCTTAATTCAGGGAAATGAGCAGTTCTTC. This translates into CASSLIQGNEQFF.

The chain employs TRBV5-1 and TRBJ2-5; 7 positions agree with TRBD1. With 4 bases clipped from V and 3 bases from J, the junction kept 6 bases outside the gene matches. The germline CDR1 and CDR2 sequences are SGHRS and YFSETQ. This CDR3 spans 14 amino acids. CDR3 in amino acids: CASSRDRAEETQYF. In nucleotides, the CDR3 is TGCGCCAGCAGCCGCGACAGGGCAGAAGAGACCCAGTACTTC.

The chain recombines TRBV5-1 with TRBJ2-3, with unresolved D. V was pared by 0 bases and J by 2 bases, with 7 bases between. CDR1 and CDR2 from the germline V gene are SGHRS and YFSETQ. CDR3 length equals 14 residues. In nucleotides, the CDR3 is TGCGCCAGCAGCTTGGGAAGTCTCACAGATACGCAGTATTTT. Protein product: CASSLGSLTDTQYF.

The chain joins TRBV9 to TRBJ2-1; D ambiguous. The V end was cut by 0 bases, the J end by 8 bases, with 21 bases between. CDR3 size: 17 residues. In germline, CDR1 is SGDLS, CDR2 YYNGEE. CDR3 amino acids: CASSVGSQPLTGDEQFF. The CDR3 DNA sequence: TGTGCCAGCAGCGTAGGGAGCCAACCCCTGACTGGGGATGAGCAGTTCTTC.

The gene calls are TRBV6-5 and TRBJ1-6; D call uncertain. Per germline, CDR1 MNHEY and CDR2 SVGAGI. CDR3 length equals 13 residues. The V and J ends lost 5 bases and 13 bases respectively, with 15 bases between them. This chain's CDR3 is CASSEVATGPLHF. The CDR3 DNA reads TGTGCCAGCAGTGAAGTGGCGACGGGGCCCCTCCACTTT.

The chain joins TRBV29-1 to TRBJ1-6; D not resolved. The CDR3 runs 14 residues. The germline V and J ends were trimmed by 4 bases and 8 bases, with 15 bases remaining between them. From germline, CDR1 is SQVTM and CDR2 ANQGSEA. The CDR3 nucleotides read TGCAGCGTTGCAGTCGAGAGCCGGGATTCACCCCTCCACTTT. Its protein is CSVAVESRDSPLHF.

The chain employs TRBV7-2 and TRBJ1-1; the D is unclear. V was shortened by 0 bases and J by 2 bases, with 10 bases between the two germline ends. Germline V gene lookup returns CDR1 SGHTA and CDR2 FQGNSA. The CDR3 runs to 15 residues. CDR3 sequence (DNA): TGTGCCAGCAGCTTAGCAGGGAACTCCAACACTGAAGCTTTCTTT. It is translated as CASSLAGNSNTEAFF.

The chain couples TRBV28 to TRBJ2-1; D unresolved. Between the trimmed V and J ends, which lost 5 bases and 0 bases, there was a span of 11 bases. This CDR3 comprises 15 residues. The germline gives CDR1 MDHEN, CDR2 SYDVKM. Here the CDR3 reads CASSPLHRSYNEQFF. CDR3 coding DNA: TGTGCCAGCAGTCCCTTACACCGCTCCTACAATGAGCAGTTCTTC. The full variable domain, completed using reference TRBV28 and TRBJ2-1, is DVKVTQSSRYLVKRTGEKVFLECVQDMDHENMFWYRQDPGLGLRLIYFSYDVKMKEKGDIPEGYSVSREKKERFSLILESASTNQTSMYLCASSPLHRSYNEQFFGPGTRLTVL.

The rearrangement uses TRBV11-2 and TRBJ2-5, with 11 bases matching TRBD2. The CDR3 is made up of 17 amino acids. Germline V lookup: CDR1 SGHAT, CDR2 FQNNGV. The V gene end was trimmed by 3 bases and the J gene end by 0 bases; junction bases not matched to a gene: 6. CDR3 nucleotides: TGTGCCAGCAGCTTGGCCCTAGCGGGGGGTAACCAAGAGACCCAGTACTTC. Protein: CASSLALAGGNQETQYF.

This clone was seen a handful of times. V gene TRBV28 combines with J gene TRBJ2-7, with 8 bases identical to TRBD1. Germline CDR1 reads MDHEN; CDR2 reads SYDVKM. The ends lost 4 bases at V and 5 bases at J; junction bases unmatched: 10. The CDR3 contains 15 residues. CDR3 sequence (DNA): TGTGCCAGCAGTTCCTCCGGGACAGGTCTTAACGAGCAGTACTTC. Translation gives CASSSSGTGLNEQYF.

The gene calls are TRBV7-9 and TRBJ1-5; TRBD1 might be the D (5 bases). CDR3 length: 16 amino acids. The ends were cut back, 5 bases at V and 3 bases at J, with 17 bases in the middle. CDR1 and CDR2 from the germline V gene are SEHNR and FQNEAQ (reference sequence). CDR3 DNA: TGTGCCAGCAGCCCCTTAATTCAGGGTTCCAATCAGCCCCAGCATTTT. As protein: CASSPLIQGSNQPQHF.

This chain uses TRBV6-1 with TRBJ2-3; 7 bases map to TRBD1. With 1 base clipped from V and 1 base from J, the junction kept 2 bases outside the gene matches. Germline V CDR1 and CDR2: MNHNS, SASEGT. The CDR3 runs 15 residues. This chain's CDR3 is CASSEGGTGTDTQYF. The CDR3 nucleotides are TGTGCCAGCAGTGAAGGAGGGACAGGCACAGATACGCAGTATTTT.

The chain joins TRBV19 to TRBJ1-1; the D gene is possibly TRBD1 (5 bases). V lost 8 bases to trimming and J lost 7 bases, with 17 bases between them. CDR3 length: 13 residues. The germline CDR1 and CDR2 sequences are LNHDA and SQIVND (reference sequence). CDR3 in DNA: TGTGCCAGTCAATCAGGGCTTCGGAGTGAAGCTTTCTTT. This encodes CASQSGLRSEAFF.

The chain uses TRBV4-1 and TRBJ2-1, with TRBD1 matching 9 bases. CDR1 is MGHRA, CDR2 YSYEKL, per germline. V was pared by 7 bases and J by 2 bases, with 9 bases of the junction left unmatched. There are 16 residues in the CDR3. The CDR3 sequence: CASTPQQGATYNEQFF. CDR3 DNA sequence: TGCGCCAGCACCCCCCAACAGGGGGCCACCTACAATGAGCAGTTCTTC.

The chain has TRBV11-2 and TRBJ2-7; tentatively, D is TRBD1 (6 bases). The germline gives CDR1 SGHAT, CDR2 FQNNGV. Trimming stripped 4 bases from V and 3 bases from J, with 10 bases between. The CDR3 runs 13 residues. CDR3 in amino acids: CASSYRQDYEQYF. The CDR3 DNA sequence: TGTGCCAGCAGCTACCGACAGGACTACGAGCAGTACTTC.

The chain joins TRBV7-9 to TRBJ1-1; maybe TRBD1 (6 bases). Germline V gives CDR1 SEHNR, CDR2 FQNEAQ (reference sequence). Trimming pared 1 base from V and 0 bases from J, leaving 9 bases between. The CDR3 runs to 15 residues. DNA for the CDR3: TGTGCCAGCAGCTTAGTGGGGGACATGAACACTGAAGCTTTCTTT. Protein sequence: CASSLVGDMNTEAFF.

This clone showed up just a few times. This rearrangement joins TRBV27 to TRBJ1-2; D is perhaps TRBD1 (6 bases). Germline lookup yields CDR1 MNHEY and CDR2 SMNVEV (reference sequence). Trimming removed 5 bases from V and 4 bases from J, with 11 bases in between. The CDR3 extends over 13 amino acids. The CDR3 nucleotides read TGTGCCAGCAGTCCCCGGGACACCTATGGCTACACCTTC. It is translated as CASSPRDTYGYTF.

V usage is TRBV30 and J usage is TRBJ2-3; TRBD2 is a possible D gene (6 bases). CDR3 length: 12 residues. V was clipped by 5 bases and J by 2 bases, with 8 bases between them. The germline V gene has CDR1 GTSNPN and CDR2 SVGIG (reference sequence). In DNA, the CDR3 is TGTGCCTGGGGGGGACTCACAGATACGCAGTATTTT. Translation gives CAWGGLTDTQYF.

The rearrangement links TRBV30 to TRBJ1-6; no definite D call. CDR1 GTSNPN and CDR2 SVGIG come from the germline V gene (reference sequence). Trimming pared 4 bases from V and 12 bases from J, leaving 13 bases between. This CDR3 has 12 amino acids. CDR3 region: CAWTGSEGPLHF. The CDR3 bases are TGTGCCTGGACCGGGAGTGAAGGACCCCTCCACTTT.

The rearrangement joins TRBV19 to TRBJ1-5; 8 bases map to TRBD1. The CDR3 runs to 14 residues. CDR1 LNHDA and CDR2 SQIVND come from the germline V gene (reference sequence). The V and J ends lost 5 bases and 7 bases, in that order; junction bases with no gene match: 7. The CDR3 here is CASSGSGGQQPQHF. CDR3 sequence (DNA): TGTGCCAGTAGTGGATCAGGGGGCCAACAGCCCCAGCATTTT.